A single sample gave rise to the 29 T cell receptor beta chains below, sequenced in a study of OX40 agonist ivuxolimab in advanced cancers. Here immunoSEQ multiplex PCR was the method, and the copy in TCRdb shows in-frame clones only, minus some. This table holds around 60,000 clones, 85% to 90% found once. Specimen: CD4+ or CD8+ T cells sorted from blood, collected in a trial of the OX40 agonist ivuxolimab. The receptor source for this set is an adult with an advanced solid tumor such as melanoma, head and neck, liver or kidney cancer.

The chain is built from TRBV9 and TRBJ2-3; D gene unclear. V shed 4 bases and J shed 0 bases, with 6 bases lying between them. Germline CDR1 reads SGDLS; CDR2 reads YYNGEE. The CDR3 covers 13 residues. The CDR3 sequence: CASSPTSTDTQYF. The DNA of the CDR3 is TGTGCCAGCAGCCCAACCAGCACAGATACGCAGTATTTT.

The chain joins TRBV19 to TRBJ1-5, with D unresolved. The CDR3 totals 17 residues. The germline V gene has CDR1 LNHDA and CDR2 SQIVND (reference sequence). V lost 4 bases and J 2 bases, leaving 18 bases between the germline ends. CDR3 protein: CASSTLRAGIGNQPQHF. As DNA, the CDR3 is TGTGCCAGTAGTACTCTAAGGGCGGGTATAGGCAATCAGCCCCAGCATTTT.

The chain uses TRBV18 and TRBJ1-1, with TRBD1 matching 7 bases. Germline values: CDR1 KGHSH, CDR2 LQKENI. After removal of 5 bases from V and 4 bases from J, the junction contained 7 bases not matched to a gene. The length of the CDR3 is 14 residues. CDR3 in amino acids: CASSRQGWSTEAFF. Written as DNA, the CDR3 is TGTGCCAGCTCAAGACAGGGTTGGAGCACTGAAGCTTTCTTT.

The rearrangement joins TRBV4-1 to TRBJ2-5; TRBD1 might be the D (6 bases). The CDR3 has 15 residues. Germline lookup yields CDR1 MGHRA and CDR2 YSYEKL. V lost 1 base and J 2 bases, leaving 11 bases between the germline ends. The DNA for the CDR3 is TGCGCCAGCAGCCAAGGGGGACAAGTACAAGAGACCCAGTACTTC. Residues: CASSQGGQVQETQYF.

The chain recombines TRBV30 with TRBJ2-3; 10 bases align to TRBD2. CDR1 and CDR2 from the germline V gene are GTSNPN and SVGIG (reference sequence). CDR3 length: 14 residues. The trim removed 0 bases at V and 11 bases at J, leaving 8 bases unmatched. CDR3: CAWSVKAGGRRQYF. Written as DNA, the CDR3 is TGTGCCTGGAGTGTAAAAGCGGGGGGGCGGAGGCAGTATTTT.

CDR3 coding DNA: TGTGCCAGCAGCTTCGTGTACAACTCACCCCTCCACTTT. This codes for CASSFVYNSPLHF. The V gene is TRBV5-6, the J gene TRBJ1-6; no clear D gene. The CDR3 spans 13 residues. Trimming cost V 2 bases and J 10 bases, with 10 bases left between them. Germline V gene data show CDR1 as SGHDT and CDR2 as YYEEEE.

This sequence joins TRBV2 and TRBJ2-7; D is unresolved. The CDR3 has 13 amino acids. Germline CDR1 SNHLY, CDR2 FYNNEI. The V end was cut by 8 bases, the J end by 0 bases, with 11 bases between. The CDR3 nucleotides are TGTGCCAGCGGGGTGACGAGCTCCTACGAGCAGTACTTC. Protein product: CASGVTSSYEQYF.

The chain uses TRBV6-1 and TRBJ2-7; no clear D. With 4 bases removed from V and 5 bases from J, the gap between germline ends came to 9 bases. The CDR3 runs to 12 residues. CDR1 and CDR2 from the germline V gene are MNHNS and SASEGT. CDR3 loop: CASSGSLNEQYF. CDR3 bases: TGTGCCAGCAGTGGGTCCCTCAACGAGCAGTACTTC.

The rearrangement links TRBV25-1 to TRBJ1-2, with unresolved D. Germline CDR1 and CDR2: MGHDK and SYGVNS. The CDR3 covers 12 residues. The V gene lost 1 base and the J gene lost 4 bases, with 4 bases spanning the gap. CDR3 sequence (DNA): TGTGCCAGCAGTGAATTATCCTATGGCTACACCTTC. It translates to CASSELSYGYTF.

The rearrangement joins TRBV18 to TRBJ1-5, with no clear D. Per the germline V gene, CDR1 is KGHSH and CDR2 is LQKENI. The CDR3 has 16 residues. Trimming removed 3 bases from V and 1 base from J, with 13 bases in between. Here the CDR3 DNA reads TGTGCCAGCTCACCCTCCCCCCCCCGGAGCAATCAGCCCCAGCATTTT. Residues: CASSPSPPRSNQPQHF.

J is TRBJ2-5 and V is TRBV4-3, with D uncertain. Trimming cost V 1 base and J 9 bases, with 12 bases left between them. CDR1 and CDR2 from the germline V gene are LGHNA and YSLEER. The CDR3 is 13 residues long. The CDR3 region is CASSQGPSVAQYF. CDR3 DNA: TGCGCCAGCAGCCAAGGCCCCTCGGTGGCCCAGTACTTC.

The CDR3 sequence: CASSSLWNEQYF. In nucleotides, the CDR3 is TGTGCCAGCAGTTCCCTATGGAACGAGCAGTACTTC. J is TRBJ2-7 and V is TRBV27, with D unclear. V dropped 4 bases and J dropped 5 bases, with 9 bases sitting between them. From germline, CDR1 is MNHEY and CDR2 SMNVEV (reference sequence). This CDR3 comprises 12 residues.

The genes are TRBV29-1 and TRBJ2-1, with 7 bases identical to TRBD2. CDR3 length: 15 residues. V trimming: 8 bases; J trimming: 8 bases; junction bases outside the gene matches: 18. Germline V lookup: CDR1 SQVTM, CDR2 ANQGSEA. The chain's CDR3 is CSTLASGRSLDEQFF. The CDR3 region has the DNA TGCAGCACCCTAGCTAGCGGTCGCTCCCTCGATGAGCAGTTCTTC.

V and J are TRBV5-5 and TRBJ2-4, with TRBD2 matching 14 bases. V trimming: 4 bases; J trimming: 2 bases; junction bases outside the gene matches: 14. The CDR3 length is 20 residues. CDR1 and CDR2 from the germline V gene are SGHKS and YYEKEE (reference sequence). CDR3 protein: CASSQGVWGTSGRTKNIQYF. In nucleotides, the CDR3 is TGTGCCAGCAGCCAGGGCGTCTGGGGGACTAGCGGGAGAACCAAAAACATTCAGTACTTC.

CDR3 sequence reads: CASSSLATGELFF. The CDR3 nucleotides read TGTGCCAGCAGCTCATTAGCGACCGGGGAGCTGTTTTTT. This chain joins TRBV2 and TRBJ2-2, with D maybe TRBD2 (5 bases). Deletions cut 6 bases from V and 5 bases from J, with 10 bases between. There are 13 residues in the CDR3. Germline assignment: CDR1 SNHLY and CDR2 FYNNEI.

In nucleotides, the CDR3 is TGTGCCAGCAGCACACAACTGCAGCTCTCGGATACAGATACGCAGTATTTT. As protein: CASSTQLQLSDTDTQYF. The chain carries TRBV7-2 and TRBJ2-3; D uncertain. The V end lost 5 bases, the J end lost 3 bases, and 21 bases lay between the germline ends. The germline V gene has CDR1 SGHTA and CDR2 FQGNSA. The CDR3 has 17 amino acids.

The chain employs TRBV2 and TRBJ2-1; 7 bases line up with TRBD1. The CDR3 is made up of 15 amino acids. The trim removed 6 bases at V and 6 bases at J, leaving 11 bases unmatched. Germline V lookup: CDR1 SNHLY, CDR2 FYNNEI. This chain's CDR3 is CASRGDRVSVNEQFF. In DNA, the CDR3 is TGTGCCAGCAGGGGAGACAGGGTTTCGGTCAATGAGCAGTTCTTC.

The V gene is TRBV5-4, the J gene TRBJ2-2, with 12 nucleotides matching TRBD2. Germline trimming cut 0 bases from V and 5 bases from J; bases unmatched to any gene: 5. This CDR3 has 17 amino acids. CDR1 is SGHNT, CDR2 YYREEE, per germline (reference sequence). CDR3 residues: CASSLGLAGVKTGELFF. CDR3 nucleotides: TGTGCCAGCAGCTTGGGACTAGCGGGAGTTAAGACCGGGGAGCTGTTTTTT.

V is TRBV19 and J is TRBJ1-5; 9 bases are a match to TRBD1. V lost 5 bases and J lost 4; bases outside the gene matches: 9. This CDR3 comprises 16 residues. From germline, CDR1 is LNHDA and CDR2 SQIVND (reference sequence). The DNA of the CDR3 is TGTGCCAGTAGTGCAATCTCCGGGACAGGGAATCAGCCCCAGCATTTT. Protein: CASSAISGTGNQPQHF.

This chain connects TRBV2 to TRBJ2-3; 10 bases line up with TRBD2. The trim removed 7 bases at V and 7 bases at J, leaving 8 bases unmatched. The CDR3 runs to 14 residues. CDR1 SNHLY and CDR2 FYNNEI come from the germline V gene. This CDR3 reads CASNGLAGEYTQYF. CDR3 nucleotide sequence: TGTGCCAGCAATGGTCTAGCGGGAGAATATACGCAGTATTTT.

V gene TRBV4-3 combines with J gene TRBJ2-1, with 11 bases aligning to TRBD2. V lost 0 bases to trimming and J lost 10 bases; unmatched junction nucleotides: 8. CDR1 and CDR2 from the germline V gene are LGHNA and YSLEER. CDR3 length equals 16 residues. CDR3 region: CASSQDRLAGGGEQFF. The CDR3 DNA is TGCGCCAGCAGCCAAGATAGGCTAGCGGGGGGCGGGGAGCAGTTCTTC.

This clone appeared once. CDR3 sequence (DNA): TGTGCCAGCAGCCGGGATTCCTATAATTCACCCCTCCACTTT. Encoded protein: CASSRDSYNSPLHF. The chain joins TRBV2 to TRBJ1-6, with D unresolved. Trimming left V 6 bases short and J 1 base short, with 7 bases between. The CDR3 consists of 14 residues. Germline V CDR1 and CDR2: SNHLY, FYNNEI.

The rearrangement links TRBV5-5 to TRBJ2-7, with 10 bases that match TRBD1. CDR1 is SGHKS and CDR2 is YYEKEE in the germline V gene (reference sequence). The CDR3 length is 14 residues. The ends lost 3 bases at V and 3 bases at J; junction bases unmatched: 3. CDR3 region: CASSSGTGDYEQYF. CDR3 coding DNA: TGTGCCAGCAGCTCCGGGACAGGGGACTACGAGCAGTACTTC.

J is TRBJ2-3 and V is TRBV10-3; D might be TRBD2 (7 bases). The CDR3 is made up of 15 amino acids. The V and J ends lost 4 bases and 6 bases respectively, with 17 bases between them. Germline V gives CDR1 ENHRY, CDR2 SYGVKD. The CDR3 sequence is CAISGGGGLGDTQYF. The DNA of the CDR3 is TGTGCCATCAGTGGGGGGGGCGGACTTGGTGATACGCAGTATTTT.

V usage is TRBV9 and J usage is TRBJ2-3; 11 nucleotides match TRBD2. This CDR3 has 16 amino acids. V dropped 4 bases and J dropped 2; count of bases not matched to a gene: 6. Germline loops: CDR1 SGDLS, CDR2 YYNGEE. This chain's CDR3 is CASSPRLAGPTDTQYF. The CDR3 coding sequence is TGTGCCAGCAGCCCCCGACTAGCGGGGCCCACAGATACGCAGTATTTT.

J is TRBJ1-1 and V is TRBV20-1; D ambiguous. CDR1 and CDR2 from the germline V gene are DFQATT and SNEGSKA (reference sequence). The CDR3 contains 11 residues. CDR3 region: CTGVRVTEAFF. CDR3 DNA: TGCACCGGCGTACGGGTTACGGAAGCTTTCTTT.

The DNA for the CDR3 is TGTGCCAGCCACTCTGTTCAGGGTGGGACCTACGAGCAGTACTTC. Translation gives CASHSVQGGTYEQYF. This rearrangement joins TRBV27 to TRBJ2-7, with D possibly matching TRBD1 (5 bases). CDR1 and CDR2 from the germline V gene are MNHEY and SMNVEV (reference sequence). Trimming stripped 8 bases from V and 2 bases from J, with 19 bases between. This CDR3 has 15 amino acids.

The genes are TRBV30 and TRBJ2-7; 8 bases agree with TRBD1. This CDR3 contains 15 residues. Germline V gene sequence: CDR1 GTSNPN, CDR2 SVGIG (reference sequence). Trimming removed 5 bases from V and 0 bases from J; junction bases left unmatched: 9. The CDR3 DNA reads as TGTGCCTGGGGGTTAAAACAGGGGGGCTCCTACGAGCAGTACTTC. It translates to CAWGLKQGGSYEQYF.

This chain uses TRBV19 with TRBJ2-7, with D maybe TRBD1 (6 bases). CDR3 size: 14 residues. CDR1 is LNHDA and CDR2 is SQIVND in the germline V gene (reference sequence). V was trimmed by 4 bases and J by 3 bases, leaving 13 bases between them. The CDR3 loop reads CASSTSTGNYEQYF. CDR3 bases: TGTGCCAGTAGTACCTCGACAGGTAACTACGAGCAGTACTTC.